This TCR beta chain emerged from a study of CXCR3-negative and CXCR3-positive naive CD8 T cells. Study summary: Each library gave roughly 1.6 +/- 0.3 million of approximately 150 million TRB reads.

UMI-labeled 5' RACE TRB cDNA libraries were prepared from the cells. TCRdb re-called the 5' RACE reads and shows each CDR3 protein once, DNA omitted. The listing records tens of thousands of distinct CDR3 sequences. In germline, CDR1 is SGHTA, CDR2 FQGNSA. The CDR3 consists of 15 residues. Sequencing input: naive CXCR3- CD8+ T cells from blood. Subset specified: CD45RO-CCR7+CD27+CD95- naive CD8+ T cells lacking CXCR3 (TNR3-). This chain joins TRBV7-2 and TRBJ1-5. This sequence was found in a human donor in good health. Some clones in this sample may be carry-over from other donors' samples. CDR3 in amino acids: CASSLSGARYQPQHF.